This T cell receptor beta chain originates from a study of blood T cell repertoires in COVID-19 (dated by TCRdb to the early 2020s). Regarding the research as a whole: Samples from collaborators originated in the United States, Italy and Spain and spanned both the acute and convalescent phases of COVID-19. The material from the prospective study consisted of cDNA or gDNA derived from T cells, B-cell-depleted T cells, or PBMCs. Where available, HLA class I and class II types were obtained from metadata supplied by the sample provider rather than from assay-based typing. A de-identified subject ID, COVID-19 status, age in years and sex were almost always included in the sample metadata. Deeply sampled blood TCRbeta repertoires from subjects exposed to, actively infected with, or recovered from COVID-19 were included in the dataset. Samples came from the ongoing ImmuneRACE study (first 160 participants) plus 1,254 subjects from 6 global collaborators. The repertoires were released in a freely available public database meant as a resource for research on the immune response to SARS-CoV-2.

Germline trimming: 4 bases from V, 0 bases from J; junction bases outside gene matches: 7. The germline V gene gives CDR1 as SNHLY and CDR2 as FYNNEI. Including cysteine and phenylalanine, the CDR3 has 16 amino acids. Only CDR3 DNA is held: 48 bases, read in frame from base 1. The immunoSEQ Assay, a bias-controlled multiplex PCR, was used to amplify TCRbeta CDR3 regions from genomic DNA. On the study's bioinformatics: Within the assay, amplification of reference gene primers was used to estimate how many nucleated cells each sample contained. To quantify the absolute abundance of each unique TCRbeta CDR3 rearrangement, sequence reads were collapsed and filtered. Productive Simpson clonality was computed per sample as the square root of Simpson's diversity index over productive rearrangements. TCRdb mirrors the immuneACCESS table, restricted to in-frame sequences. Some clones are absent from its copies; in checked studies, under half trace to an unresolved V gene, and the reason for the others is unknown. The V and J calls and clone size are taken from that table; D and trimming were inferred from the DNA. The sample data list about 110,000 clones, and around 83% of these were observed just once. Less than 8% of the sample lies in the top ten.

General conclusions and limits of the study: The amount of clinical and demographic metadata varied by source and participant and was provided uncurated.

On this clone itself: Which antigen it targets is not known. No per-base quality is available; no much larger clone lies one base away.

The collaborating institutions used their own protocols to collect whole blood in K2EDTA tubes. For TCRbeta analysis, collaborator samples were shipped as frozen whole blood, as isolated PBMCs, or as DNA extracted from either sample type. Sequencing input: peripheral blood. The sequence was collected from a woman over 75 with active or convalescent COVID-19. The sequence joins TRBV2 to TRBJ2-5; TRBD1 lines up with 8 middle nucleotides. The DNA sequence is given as TGTGCCAGCAGTGGTACAGGGGGATTGTACCAAGAGACCCAGTACTTC. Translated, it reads CASSGTGGLYQETQYF.